This T cell receptor (beta chain) was recovered during a study of long-term antiretroviral therapy in people with HIV. About the research overall: Of all samples, the earliest predate the 2015 immediate-ART recommendation by about a decade.

This CDR3 contains 16 residues. Trimming stripped 5 bases from V and 7 bases from J, with 23 bases between. Germline V lookup: CDR1 SGHTA, CDR2 FQGNSA. Details on this clone: Its antigen remains unknown.

Overall study findings and caveats: CDR3 length ranges were narrower in HIV repertoires than in controls. All blood samples came from the years 2004 to 2017, possibly under older ART regimens.

Investigators performed immunoSEQ version v3.0 at survey level. The assay was immunoSEQ multiplex PCR, and TCRdb's table has in-frame clones only and misses some. Among about 22,000 clones listed, roughly 80% were seen once. This sample comprised unsorted PBMCs, obtained 0.5 years before starting antiretroviral therapy. This clonotype originated in a man aged 35-49 years with HIV. The chain joins TRBV7-2 to TRBJ1-2; tentative D call: TRBD1 (6 bases). CDR3 sequence: CASSEDPQGRLGGYTF. CDR3 nucleotides: TGTGCCAGCAGCGAAGACCCACAGGGCCGACTGGGTGGCTACACCTTC.